The source of this TCR beta chain is a study of cytomegalovirus exposure and HLA in healthy donors (dated by TCRdb to 2016 to 2017). Study-level background: An earlier analysis of 587 of the donors reported 250 to 350 Gb of sequence data and around 120 million unique TCR beta sequences from 150 million to 200 million T cells. A later genetic analysis used genome-wide SNP genotypes for about 65% of the roughly 670 donors, treating that subset as a discovery cohort. In a later analysis, previously published TCR beta repertoires from about 670 donors were re-analyzed and high-resolution HLA genotyping was added so that TCR occurrence patterns could be studied. High-throughput TCR immunosequencing, statistical association of individual TCRs with disease status, and machine learning were combined to predict cytomegalovirus infection status. In the later analysis, no new phenotypic data were used to find candidate immune exposures; instead, reliance was placed on TCR beta sequences and their occurrence across donors. Donor age, sex, ethnicity and CMV serostatus were collected together with the repertoire data. The study used immunosequencing to profile the T cell repertoires of 600 to 850 subjects and linked those repertoires to cytomegalovirus serostatus. An earlier analysis of 500 to 750 of the donors applied high-throughput TCR beta sequencing to assess whether each TCR beta V gene segment acted as functional or pseudogenic. The number of typed donors differed by locus: 629-630 for A, B, C, DRB1 and DQB1; 500 to 550 for DQA1; approximately 600 for DPA1; and roughly 490 for DPB1. Roughly 5 DR-DQ haplotypes were handled as single units for association and clustering because linkage in the cohort was strong. Of the roughly 400 genotyped donors, 65% to 90% fell in the genetic ancestry cluster associated with self-reported Caucasian donors. Every repertoire in the discovery cohort had been generated on one and the same sequencing platform. Across approximately 400 genotyped donors of the cohort, an average of roughly 230,000 unique TCR beta nucleotide sequences per donor were sequenced, and roughly 20% of those sequences were non-productive. A separate validation cohort of roughly 120 different subjects was used in addition to the approximately 700-subject first cohort. The study aimed to test whether cataloging public T cell receptors could reveal signatures of past pathogen exposure. HLA typing covered class I and class II loci at four-digit resolution. Approximately 310 gigabases of sequencing data and 78 million or so unique TCR sequences were included in an early release covering several hundred HLA-typed donors.

Library creation used the immunoSEQ multiplex PCR assay. The multiplex PCR relied on a mix of 60 forward primers for TCR Vbeta segments and 13 reverse primers for TCR Jbeta segments. The CDR3 region of rearranged TCR beta genes was amplified from genomic DNA by a multiplex PCR assay. The amplified TCR beta libraries were sequenced on the Illumina HiSeq System as 87-base-pair reads. On the authors' methods: Across the roughly 600 repertoires, a later analysis counted some 81 million unique TCR beta chains, roughly 11 million of which were shared by at least two donors. Raw reads were error-corrected and collapsed into unique sequences with a nearest-neighbor algorithm that merged closely related sequences to remove PCR and sequencing errors. V, D and J gene segments were assigned by aligning CDR3 sequences to IMGT reference sequences. For a sequence to be retained, a match of at least six nucleotides to both a V gene segment and a J gene segment was required. A rearrangement counted as productive if the CDR3 had no stop codons and remained in frame with V and J, and every other rearrangement counted as non-productive. Following IMGT convention, CDR3 was defined as the stretch from the second conserved V-encoded cysteine to the conserved J-encoded phenylalanine. The earlier analysis of about 530 of the donors excluded any sequence lacking an unambiguous match to a single V gene segment. In an earlier analysis of several hundred of the donors, a V segment was called functional when productive rearrangements were above 56.7%, and segregating when the standard deviation between donors exceeded 5%. A statistical classification framework was developed to diagnose cytomegalovirus status using the catalog of TCR beta chain sequences. In a later analysis, V and J genes were assigned by comparing TCR nucleotide sequences against IMGT/GENE-DB human TR gene sequences. A later analysis assigned CDR3 sequences and most-parsimonious VDJ recombination scenarios with the TCRdist pipeline. In a later analysis, each TCR beta chain was defined by its CDR3 amino acid sequence together with its V-gene family, and reads lacking a unique V-gene family were excluded. In a later analysis, 550 to 650 highly shared, low-generation-probability nucleotide sequences were removed to address suspected cross-contamination and a sequencing artifact. For each public chain, a later analysis derived a clonal expansion index from normalized ranks of inferred template counts within each repertoire. A later analysis computed generation probabilities with a VDJ recombination model fitted to out-of-frame rearrangements, and checked the results against IGoR. In a later analysis, TCR-TCR, TCR-HLA and TCR-CMV co-occurrence was scored with hypergeometric tests, and a repertoire-size bias correction was applied to TCR pairs. In a later analysis, false discovery rates were estimated by permuting HLA or CMV assignments 20 times. In a later analysis, co-occurring TCRs were grouped using DBSCAN, with TCRdist sequence similarity added in when clustering inside HLA-allele-positive subsets. Repertoires with fewer than 30,000 or more than 120,000 public chains were left out of co-occurrence clustering, as were about five repertoires with anomalous nucleotide sharing. TCRdb took this table from immuneACCESS and kept in-frame rearrangements with V and J called. Such tables lack part of the clones; where checked against another copy, unresolved V genes explain under half of the gap, and the rest is unexplained. V and J calls plus clone size are reproduced from that table; the DNA served to infer D and trimming. This sample holds 150,000 to 200,000 clones; 77% were observed only once. Of the sample, approximately 1.5% is held by the ten largest clones.

For CDR1 and CDR2, the germline V gene (reference sequence) lists MNHEY and SMNVEV. Reading from cysteine to phenylalanine, the CDR3 counts 15 amino acids. Of all the DNA, just the CDR3 is kept, 45 bases in frame from base 1. The germline V and J ends show losses of 5 bases and 7 bases respectively, and no gene match explains 5 bases of the junction. The cohort was made up of about 610 healthy bone marrow donors. At the time of sampling, all cohort members were nominally healthy, though unrecorded immune exposures were likely present. The donor tested CMV seropositive and was one of the 289 seropositive cohort members. A peripheral blood sample was provided by each donor, and peripheral blood mononuclear cells were used for TCR beta sequencing. The Qiagen DNeasy Blood Extraction Kit was used to extract genomic DNA from the blood cell samples. Results the study describes overall, beyond this receptor: A further reported finding was that TCR beta sequences accurately predicted the HLA-A and HLA-B alleles for most subjects in the first cohort. The presence/absence analyses assumed that sequencing depth was roughly uniform across donors, and that assumption may not be true. Most TCR sequences were seen in very few donors, while some public TCRs were found in many individuals. Linkage disequilibrium might explain the correlated functional status among segregating V segments, but an unknown experimental factor could not be ruled out. Broadly in line with IMGT annotations, most TCR beta V segments showed up in productive rearrangements about 87% or about 30% of the time in an earlier analysis of several hundred of the donors. In a later analysis, most CMV-associated TCR beta chains were found to appear HLA-restricted, with HLA associations seemingly driven largely by CMV exposure. In vitro tests confirmed that a few of the cytomegalovirus-associated TCR beta chains recognize cytomegalovirus antigens. Specific HLA alleles were associated with 16,951 TCR beta sequences at a false discovery rate of 0.05 in a later analysis. CMV serostatus was the only immune exposure information available for the cohort. In a later analysis, TCR association rates were found to vary across HLA loci, with the most associated TCRs seen for DRB1 alleles and the fewest for HLA-C alleles. According to a later analysis, parvovirus B19, influenza, CMV and Epstein-Barr virus appeared linked to several top co-occurrence clusters. Because the 87-base-pair reads could not distinguish some IMGT-functional V segments, including TRBV6-2 and TRBV6-3, those segments were excluded. According to the authors, the approach could potentially be generalized to other disease states and immunological phenotypes. A cluster of highly shared sequence variants was judged likely to represent a technical artifact of the sequencing pipeline. A later genetic analysis reported fewer N-insertions in productive TCRs among donors in an Asian-associated ancestry cluster than the roughly 640-donor mean. In this cohort, only TCR beta chains were sequenced, and detectable features were limited by the absence of alpha or paired-chain data. V-gene and J-gene trimming of TCR beta chains was associated with a missense DCLRE1C variant in a later genetic analysis, and the association was replicated in an independent cohort. Assigning TCR associations to individual alleles was difficult when HLA alleles, especially DR and DQ, strongly co-occurred. A total of 164 TCR beta chains were listed by the study as associated with cytomegalovirus. Compared with equally common non-associated chains, HLA-associated TCR beta chains in a later analysis were more clonally expanded and had lower generation probabilities. Because counts were too low, around 18 rarely observed V segments, including chromosome 9 orphons, were left out of the earlier analysis of approximately 580 of the donors. In both the original and validation cohorts, the classifier was reported to diagnose cytomegalovirus status with high specificity and sensitivity. Because HLA typing was unavailable for some donors at each locus, only the typed subset was used in association tests.

About this clone: The antigen this receptor binds is unknown. Per-nucleotide qualities are absent, and no much larger clonotype sits a single base away.

The clonotype was recovered from a woman in her twenties or thirties in good health and CMV-seropositive. The chain was built from TRBV27 and TRBJ2-1; 13 bases in the junction line up with TRBD2. Sequencing was carried out using PBMCs. The DNA is TGTGCCAGCAGTGTACTAGCGGGAGGGGGGAATGAGCAGTTCTTC. Its protein reads: CASSVLAGGGNEQFF.